The clone carrying this TCR beta chain was recorded a few times. This specimen belongs to a study of blood T cell repertoires in COVID-19. The table came from immunoSEQ multiplex PCR; TCRdb's copy has only in-frame clones and leaves some out. The table shows about 250,000 clones, with about 90% occurring only once. The sample taken for sequencing was peripheral blood. This clonotype was obtained from a man aged 30-40 years with COVID-19, enrolled during active disease.

The CDR3: CASNPTGSNSPLHF. Written as DNA, the CDR3 is TGTGCCAGCAACCCTACGGGGTCAAACTCACCCCTCCACTTT. The chain employs TRBV28 and TRBJ1-6, with D uncertain. Trimming pared 7 bases from V and 10 bases from J, leaving 17 bases between. The CDR3 is 14 amino acids. In germline, CDR1 is MDHEN, CDR2 SYDVKM.